Included here is one T cell receptor beta chain sequence, with context. The target antigen is unknown. This sample is part of a study of cytomegalovirus exposure and HLA in healthy donors. Study observations and caveats: In a later analysis, HLA-C alleles had the fewest associated TCRs, DRB1 alleles the most. Later examination showed HLA-associated TCR beta chains had greater clonal expansion than equally common others. There were some V segments, including TRBV6-2 and TRBV6-3, excluded as indistinguishable. Several of the most significant clusters were apparently associated with common viral pathogens in a later analysis.

Germline CDR1 reads MGHDK; CDR2 reads SYGVNS. The germline V and J ends were trimmed by 4 bases and 1 base, with 4 bases remaining between them. The CDR3 runs to 12 residues. Both 60 Vbeta primers and 13 Jbeta primers went into the PCR. The table came from immunoSEQ multiplex PCR; TCRdb's copy has only in-frame clones and leaves some out. The sample totals some 120,000 clones. The sequencing sample was made of PBMCs. This TCR was recovered from a man younger than 35 in good health and CMV-seronegative. This chain joins TRBV25-1 and TRBJ1-1; unclear D gene. Written as DNA, the CDR3 is TGTGCCAGCAGTGGGAGGAACACTGAAGCTTTCTTT. Translation gives CASSGRNTEAFF.